This TCR beta chain was observed in a study of shared clonotypes between healthy human individuals. Study context: Two female and a few male donors aged 18 to 49 were enrolled. Study findings and constraints: Owing to a small donor count, the genetic and exposure-history diversity represented was limited.

Healthy and HIV-negative, the adult donors had no recent acute infections or vaccinations. Sequencing was performed with immunoSEQ multiplex PCR; in TCRdb, only in-frame clones are kept and a portion is missing. Among roughly 2 million clones listed, almost 96% were seen once. Details on this clone: Its antigen is unidentified.

The length of the CDR3 is 16 residues. V was shortened by 4 bases and J by 0 bases, with 14 bases between the two germline ends. The germline V gene has CDR1 SGHRS and CDR2 YFSETQ. The chain couples TRBV5-1 to TRBJ2-1; D is tentatively TRBD1 or TRBD2 (6 bases each). Sequences were obtained from naive CD4+ T cells sorted from blood. The subset was: CD45RA+ positively selected. The TCR comes from a man aged 18 to 29 in good health. The CDR3 DNA sequence: TGCGCCAGCAGCGGGGGGCAGCAAAGCTCCTACAATGAGCAGTTCTTC. This translates into CASSGGQQSSYNEQFF. Combining the CDR3 with reference TRBV5-1 and TRBJ2-1 gives the whole variable domain KAGVTQTPRYLIKTRGQQVTLSCSPISGHRSVSWYQQTPGQGLQFLFEYFSETQRNKGNFPGRFSGRQFSNSRSEMNVSTLELGDSALYLCASSGGQQSSYNEQFFGPGTRLTVL.